The 20 T cell receptor beta chains below were found in one sample sequenced in a study of monozygotic twins with inflammatory bowel disease. TCRdb reprocessed the 5' RACE reads and reports one entry per CDR3 protein, with no DNA. The sample's table shows hundreds of thousands of distinct CDR3 sequences. Sample: blood. These receptor sequences come from a human donor with ulcerative colitis or Crohn's disease, or a healthy co-twin of an affected twin (not recorded which).

The genes are TRBV20-1 and TRBJ2-1; the TCRdb call, TRBD2, lacks DNA for checking. CDR1 is DFQATT, CDR2 SNEGSKA, per germline (reference sequence). This CDR3 has 14 residues. The CDR3: CSASPRTSRLEQFF.

The V call is TRBV4-2, the J call TRBJ2-2. CDR1 and CDR2 (germline): LGHNA, YNFKEQ. The CDR3 runs to 14 residues. The CDR3: CASSQDGSFGELFF.

The chain carries TRBV28 and TRBJ2-7; the TCRdb call, TRBD2, lacks DNA for checking. Germline V gene data show CDR1 as MDHEN and CDR2 as SYDVKM. This CDR3 comprises 15 residues. CDR3 protein: CASSLRADKGNEQYF.

The chain combines TRBV12-3 or TRBV12-4 with TRBJ2-1; as DNA is missing, the TRBD1 call by TCRdb cannot be tested. The CDR3 is made up of 15 amino acids. This chain's CDR3 is CASRVRDGSYNEQFF.

The rearrangement joins TRBV7-2 to TRBJ2-7; TCRdb's D call, TRBD2, is unchecked because there is no DNA. Looked up from germline, CDR1 is SGHTA and CDR2 is FQGNSA. The length of the CDR3 is 14 residues. The CDR3 region is CASSRGALPYEQYF.

The chain carries TRBV10-3 and TRBJ2-1. CDR1 and CDR2 from the germline V gene are ENHRY and SYGVKD. This CDR3 spans 12 amino acids. The CDR3 region is CATTDSYNEQFF.

The rearrangement links TRBV7-9 to TRBJ2-2; absent DNA, TCRdb's TRBD1 call cannot be checked. CDR1 is SEHNR and CDR2 is FQNEAQ in the germline V gene (reference sequence). This CDR3 has 16 residues. The CDR3 spells CASSLVGPPGTGELFF.

The rearrangement links TRBV7-2 to TRBJ2-3. Germline CDR1 is SGHTA and CDR2 is FQGNSA. The CDR3 covers 13 residues. The CDR3 here is CASSTHRSDTQYF. The whole variable domain, filled in from reference TRBV7-2 and TRBJ2-3, reads GAGVSQSPSNKVTEKGKDVELRCDPISGHTALYWYRQSLGQGLEFLIYFQGNSAPDKSGLPSDRFSAERTGGSVSTLTIQRTQQEDSAVYLCASSTHRSDTQYFGPGTRLTVL.

The chain employs TRBV14 and TRBJ2-2; the TCRdb call, TRBD2, lacks DNA for checking. Germline CDR1 reads SGHDN; CDR2 reads FVKESK. CDR3 size: 17 residues. The CDR3 protein is CASSQVLRGRSTGELFF. The whole variable domain, filled in from reference TRBV14 and TRBJ2-2, reads EAGVTQFPSHSVIEKGQTVTLRCDPISGHDNLYWYRRVMGKEIKFLLHFVKESKQDESGMPNNRFLAERTGGTYSTLKVQPAELEDSGVYFCASSQVLRGRSTGELFFGEGSRLTVL.

This rearrangement joins TRBV20-1 to TRBJ2-1; TCRdb picks TRBD1, but there is no DNA to check that call. The CDR3 consists of 14 residues. Germline values: CDR1 DFQATT, CDR2 SNEGSKA (reference sequence). CDR3 loop: CSAPLGGVLNEQFF.

V and J are TRBV7-7 and TRBJ2-1. This CDR3 is 14 amino acids long. In germline, CDR1 is SSHAT, CDR2 FNYEAQ (reference sequence). The CDR3 here is CASSLSTIYNEQFF.

The chain has TRBV9 and TRBJ2-5; TCRdb picks TRBD2, but there is no DNA to check that call. CDR1 SGDLS and CDR2 YYNGEE come from the germline V gene. The CDR3 loop spans 18 amino acids. The CDR3 region is CASSVGRLAGGGGETQYF.

The CDR3 loop reads CAASGGNTGELFF. V and J are TRBV30 and TRBJ2-2; with no DNA, the TCRdb D assignment of TRBD1 cannot be verified. The CDR3 is 13 residues long. Per the germline V gene, CDR1 is GTSNPN and CDR2 is SVGIG (reference sequence).

This chain uses TRBV20-1 with TRBJ2-3; absent DNA, TCRdb's TRBD2 call cannot be checked. The CDR3 consists of 13 residues. The V gene's germline CDR1 is DFQATT and CDR2 SNEGSKA (reference sequence). CDR3 region: CSARLAGRDTQYF.

V usage is TRBV20-1 and J usage is TRBJ2-5; the D call from TCRdb, TRBD2, cannot be confirmed without DNA. CDR1 DFQATT and CDR2 SNEGSKA come from the germline V gene (reference sequence). The CDR3 is 17 residues long. CDR3 amino acids: CSARDPMDSGGQETQYF.

This sequence joins TRBV7-3 and TRBJ2-2. This CDR3 has 18 amino acids. Germline assignment: CDR1 SGHTA and CDR2 FQGTGA. The chain's CDR3 is CASSLSTLFMEKSGELFF.

This chain joins TRBV6-5 and TRBJ2-1; TCRdb names TRBD2, which stays unverified in the absence of DNA. CDR1 MNHEY and CDR2 SVGAGI come from the germline V gene. The CDR3 totals 16 residues. The CDR3 sequence: CASSYSLTSGRNEQFF.

The chain uses TRBV20-1 and TRBJ2-5; TCRdb indicates TRBD2, and absent DNA this call remains unverified. Germline CDR1 reads DFQATT; CDR2 reads SNEGSKA (reference sequence). The CDR3 has 16 amino acids. The CDR3 spells CSARDPRGSGQETQYF.

The chain is built from TRBV28 and TRBJ2-5; as DNA is missing, the TRBD2 call by TCRdb cannot be tested. CDR3 length: 18 residues. Germline V gene data show CDR1 as MDHEN and CDR2 as SYDVKM. CDR3: CASGGLAGGMKSQETQYF.

The chain joins TRBV20-1 to TRBJ2-4; TCRdb's D call of TRBD2 is untestable without DNA. Germline CDR1 is DFQATT and CDR2 is SNEGSKA (reference sequence). CDR3 length equals 13 residues. CDR3 region: CSASTSWANIQYF.